Listed below are T cell receptor beta chains from one sample, sequenced in a study of radiotherapy plus CTLA-4 blockade in lung cancer. Produced via immunoSEQ multiplex PCR; TCRdb's table is partial and in-frame only. The sample shows approximately 78,000 clones, about 80% of them seen only once. The sequenced sample was peripheral blood, obtained from a patient treated with radiotherapy plus ipilimumab. The receptors here all came from a human donor with non-small cell lung cancer who had a complete response to radiotherapy plus ipilimumab. Both conserved end residues are trimmed from each CDR3.

v_gene	j_gene	CDR3aa
TRBV14	TRBJ1-6	ASSQAAWRGRGSPLH
TRBV5-8	TRBJ1-2	ASSLRGGGGYT
TRBV19	TRBJ1-2	ASSITGQGVGGYT
TRBV7-2	TRBJ1-2	ASSSPPLLHGYT
TRBV5-6	TRBJ1-3	ASSSLRNTIY
TRBV10-2	TRBJ2-3	ASSESGGDTQY
TRBV19	TRBJ1-1	ASSTQPVRTEAF
TRBV2	TRBJ1-5	ASTGRTYSNQPQH
TRBV7-9	TRBJ2-2	AIRQGTGELF
TRBV19	TRBJ2-3	ASSAGGGITDTQY
TRBV6-4	TRBJ2-7	ASSGQVSYEQY
TRBV7-2	TRBJ1-2	ASSPSGLTTAGYT
TRBV30	TRBJ1-2	AWSGRKGGYT
TRBV5-1	TRBJ2-5	ASSLDTGGKGETQY
TRBV4-3	TRBJ1-1	ASSQVAQGNIEAF
TRBV9	TRBJ1-4	ASSHKVGFLSEEKLF
TRBV30	TRBJ2-7	AWSRGPTYEQY
TRBV29-1	TRBJ1-1	SVGQGLNTEAF
TRBV7-6	TRBJ2-1	ASSPAWSGSGRLNKDEQF
TRBV9	TRBJ2-3	ASSTLTGADTQY
TRBV30	TRBJ1-4	AWGDQGANEKLF
TRBV6-1	TRBJ1-2	ASSGRVRVHYGYT
TRBV2	TRBJ2-3	ASSEARRASTDTQY
TRBV21-1	TRBJ1-2	ASSSRLGRDGYT
TRBV7-8	TRBJ2-1	ASSSDRGEYNEQF
TRBV27	TRBJ1-1	ASSRAGIMNTEAF
TRBV12-5	TRBJ1-5	ASGILVGRENQPQH
TRBV19	TRBJ1-2	ASRVFQGPLRGYT
TRBV27	TRBJ1-6	ASSLNQGGNSPLH
TRBV9	TRBJ2-5	ASSVARGTPQETQY
TRBV5-1	TRBJ2-7	ASSSGTGTYEQY
TRBV10-3	TRBJ1-2	AIRYSIIYGDYT
TRBV6-1	TRBJ2-7	ASSLGRTFYEQY
TRBV11-3	TRBJ1-1	ASSPRVVGNTEAF
TRBV11-2	TRBJ1-2	ASSPGENYGYT
TRBV4-3	TRBJ1-1	ASSQDQWDMNTEAF
TRBV5-4	TRBJ1-1	ASSLWDRRNTEAF
TRBV15	TRBJ2-1	ATSESRYNEQF
TRBV19	TRBJ2-7	ASSSSGQGAREQY
TRBV7-8	TRBJ2-7	ASSLWKGIKYEQY
TRBV28	TRBJ2-7	ASSPRVSYEQY
TRBV5-4	TRBJ1-2	ASSSPDRVHYGYT